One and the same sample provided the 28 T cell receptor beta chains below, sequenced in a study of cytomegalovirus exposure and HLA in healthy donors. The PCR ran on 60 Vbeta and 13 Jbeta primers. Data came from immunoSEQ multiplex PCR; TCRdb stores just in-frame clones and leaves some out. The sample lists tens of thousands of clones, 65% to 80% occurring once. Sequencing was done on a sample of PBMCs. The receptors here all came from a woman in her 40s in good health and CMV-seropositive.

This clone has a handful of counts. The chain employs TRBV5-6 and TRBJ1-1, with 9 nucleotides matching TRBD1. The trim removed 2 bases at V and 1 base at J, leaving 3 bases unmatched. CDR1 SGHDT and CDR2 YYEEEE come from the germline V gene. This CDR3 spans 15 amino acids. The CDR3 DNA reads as TGTGCCAGCAGCTTCCAGACAGGGGGGAACACTGAAGCTTTCTTT. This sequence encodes CASSFQTGGNTEAFF.

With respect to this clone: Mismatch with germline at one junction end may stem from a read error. CDR3 nucleotide sequence: TGTGCCAGCAGCCTAGCCGGGTCCACAAAACTGTTTTTT. The encoded protein is CASSLAGSTKLFF. The V and J genes are TRBV11-1 and TRBJ1-4, with D hard to call. Germline V lookup: CDR1 SGHAT, CDR2 FQDESV (reference sequence). The CDR3 totals 13 residues. Full variable domain (rest looked up from reference TRBV11-1 and TRBJ1-4): EAEVAQSPRYKITEKSQAVAFWCDPISGHATLYWYRQILGQGPELLVQFQDESVVDDSQLPKDRFSAERLKGVDSTLKIQPAELGDSAMYLCASSLAGSTKLFFGSGTQLSVL.

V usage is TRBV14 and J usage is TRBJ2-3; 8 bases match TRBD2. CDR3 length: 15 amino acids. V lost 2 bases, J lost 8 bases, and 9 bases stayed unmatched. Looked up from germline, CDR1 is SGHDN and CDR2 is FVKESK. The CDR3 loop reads CASSQLGLEVGTQYF. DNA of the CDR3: TGTGCCAGCAGCCAATTGGGACTAGAGGTTGGTACGCAGTATTTT. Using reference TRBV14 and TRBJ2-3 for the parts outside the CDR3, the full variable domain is EAGVTQFPSHSVIEKGQTVTLRCDPISGHDNLYWYRRVMGKEIKFLLHFVKESKQDESGMPNNRFLAERTGGTYSTLKVQPAELEDSGVYFCASSQLGLEVGTQYFGPGTRLTVL.

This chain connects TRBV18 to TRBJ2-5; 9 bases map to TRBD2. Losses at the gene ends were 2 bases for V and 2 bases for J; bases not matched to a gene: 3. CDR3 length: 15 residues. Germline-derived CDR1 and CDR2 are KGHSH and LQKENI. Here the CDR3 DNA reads TGTGCCAGCTCACCAGGGACTAGCAGGCAAGAGACCCAGTACTTC. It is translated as CASSPGTSRQETQYF.

As DNA, the CDR3 is TGTGCCAGCTCCCCAGGGGGGACGGGAGTCGAGCAGTACTTC. Protein sequence: CASSPGGTGVEQYF. The rearrangement links TRBV6-5 to TRBJ2-7, with D maybe TRBD1 (7 bases). The CDR3 sequence is 14 residues long. V was cut by 8 bases and J by 6 bases, with 20 bases left in between. Germline CDR1 is MNHEY and CDR2 is SVGAGI.

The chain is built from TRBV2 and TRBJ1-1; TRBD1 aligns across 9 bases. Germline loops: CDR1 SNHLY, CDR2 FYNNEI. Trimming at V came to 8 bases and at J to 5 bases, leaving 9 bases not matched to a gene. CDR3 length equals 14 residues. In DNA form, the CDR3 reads TGTGCCAGCGGATTGACAGGGGGGAGGACTGAAGCTTTCTTT. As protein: CASGLTGGRTEAFF.

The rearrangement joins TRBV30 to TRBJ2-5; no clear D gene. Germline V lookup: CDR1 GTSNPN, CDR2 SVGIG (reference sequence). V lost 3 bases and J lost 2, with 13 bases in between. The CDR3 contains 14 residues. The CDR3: CAWSLPSRQETQYF. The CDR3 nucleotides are TGTGCCTGGAGCCTCCCCAGCAGGCAAGAGACCCAGTACTTC.

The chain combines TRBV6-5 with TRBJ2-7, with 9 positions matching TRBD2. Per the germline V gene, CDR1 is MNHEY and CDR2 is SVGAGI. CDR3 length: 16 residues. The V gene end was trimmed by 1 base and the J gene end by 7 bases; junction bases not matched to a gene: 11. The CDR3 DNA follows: TGTGCCAGCAGTTACTTAGGAACTAGCGGGCCGAATGAGCAGTACTTC. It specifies CASSYLGTSGPNEQYF.

CDR3 nucleotides: TGCGCCAGCAGCCAAGTAGTAAGGGGGAATGAAAAACTGTTTTTT. Encoded protein: CASSQVVRGNEKLFF. The rearrangement joins TRBV4-1 to TRBJ1-4, with D tentatively TRBD1 (6 bases). CDR1 is MGHRA, CDR2 YSYEKL, per germline. This CDR3 contains 15 residues. Trimming took 1 base from V and 5 from J, leaving 11 bases between them.

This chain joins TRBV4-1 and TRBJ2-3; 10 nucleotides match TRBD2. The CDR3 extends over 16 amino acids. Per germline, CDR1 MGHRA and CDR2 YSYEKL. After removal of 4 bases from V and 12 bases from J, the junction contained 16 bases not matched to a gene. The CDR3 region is CASSPGSAGGDCGQYF. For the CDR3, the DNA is TGCGCCAGCAGCCCAGGTTCAGCGGGGGGGGATTGCGGCCAGTATTTT.

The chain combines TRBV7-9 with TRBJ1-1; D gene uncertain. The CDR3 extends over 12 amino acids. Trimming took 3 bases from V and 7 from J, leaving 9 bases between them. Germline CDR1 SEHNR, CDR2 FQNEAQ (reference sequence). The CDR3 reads CASSFERREAFF. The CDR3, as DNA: TGTGCCAGCAGCTTTGAGCGACGTGAAGCTTTCTTT.

The CDR3 sequence: CASSYSASSYEQYF. The CDR3 nucleotides are TGTGCCAGCAGTTACAGCGCCAGCTCCTACGAGCAGTACTTC. V usage is TRBV6-6 and J usage is TRBJ2-7, with D unresolved. Germline V gene data show CDR1 as MNHNY and CDR2 as SVGAGI (reference sequence). This CDR3 has 14 residues. Trimming shortened V by 2 bases and J by 0 bases, and 8 bases separated the two germline ends.

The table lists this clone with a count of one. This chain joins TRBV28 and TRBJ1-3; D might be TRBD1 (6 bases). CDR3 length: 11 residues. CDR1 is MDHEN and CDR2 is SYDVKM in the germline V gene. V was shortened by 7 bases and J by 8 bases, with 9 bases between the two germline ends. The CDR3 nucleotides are TGTGCCAGCACACAGGGCCACACCATATATTTT. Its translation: CASTQGHTIYF.

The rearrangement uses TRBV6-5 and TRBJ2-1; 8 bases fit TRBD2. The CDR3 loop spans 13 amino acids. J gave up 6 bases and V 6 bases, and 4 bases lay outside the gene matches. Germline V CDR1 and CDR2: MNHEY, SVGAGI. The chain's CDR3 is CASSPGGSNEQFF. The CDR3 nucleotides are TGTGCCAGCAGCCCGGGGGGGTCCAATGAGCAGTTCTTC.

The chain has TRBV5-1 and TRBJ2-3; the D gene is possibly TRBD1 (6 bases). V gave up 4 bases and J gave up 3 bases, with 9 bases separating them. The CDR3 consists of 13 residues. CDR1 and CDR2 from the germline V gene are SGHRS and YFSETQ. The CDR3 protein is CASSQGQTDTQYF. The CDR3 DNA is TGCGCCAGCAGCCAAGGACAGACAGATACGCAGTATTTT.

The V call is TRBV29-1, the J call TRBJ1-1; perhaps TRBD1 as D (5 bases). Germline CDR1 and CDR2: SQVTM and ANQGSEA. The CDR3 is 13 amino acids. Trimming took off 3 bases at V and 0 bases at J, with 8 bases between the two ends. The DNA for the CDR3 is TGCAGCGTTGACGGGGGGATGAACACTGAAGCTTTCTTT. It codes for CSVDGGMNTEAFF.

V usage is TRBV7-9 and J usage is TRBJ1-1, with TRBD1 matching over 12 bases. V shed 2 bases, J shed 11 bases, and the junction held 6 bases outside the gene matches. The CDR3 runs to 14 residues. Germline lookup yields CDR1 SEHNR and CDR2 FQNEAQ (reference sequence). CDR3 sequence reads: CASSLMGQGADAFF. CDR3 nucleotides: TGTGCCAGCAGCTTAATGGGACAGGGGGCCGATGCTTTCTTT.

CDR3 DNA sequence: TGTGCCAGCAGCGGACAGAGTGTCCCAGATACGCAGTATTTT. It encodes CASSGQSVPDTQYF. The chain joins TRBV6-1 to TRBJ2-3; D is perhaps TRBD1 (6 bases). Trimming took 6 bases from V and 4 from J, leaving 14 bases between them. The CDR3 spans 14 residues. Germline V CDR1 and CDR2: MNHNS, SASEGT.

CDR3 residues: CASSLGGGNEQFF. The DNA for the CDR3 is TGTGCCAGCAGCTTAGGGGGGGGCAATGAGCAGTTCTTC. V gene TRBV7-8 combines with J gene TRBJ2-1; TRBD2 aligns across 7 bases. CDR1 is SGHVS and CDR2 is FQNEAQ in the germline V gene. The CDR3 covers 13 residues. Trimming cost V 1 base and J 6 bases; bases outside gene matches: 0.

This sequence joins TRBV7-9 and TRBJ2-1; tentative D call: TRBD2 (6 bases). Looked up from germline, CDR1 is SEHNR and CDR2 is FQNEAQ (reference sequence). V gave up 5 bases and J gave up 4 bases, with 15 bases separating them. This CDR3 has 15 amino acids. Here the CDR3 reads CASSPLATTYNEQFF. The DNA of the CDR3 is TGTGCCAGCAGCCCTCTAGCGACGACTTACAATGAGCAGTTCTTC.

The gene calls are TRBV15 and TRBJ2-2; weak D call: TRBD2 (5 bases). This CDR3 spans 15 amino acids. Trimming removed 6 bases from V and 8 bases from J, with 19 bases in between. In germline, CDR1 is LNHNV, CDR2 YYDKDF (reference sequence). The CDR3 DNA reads TGTGCCACCAGTCCCGCGGACGGGAATATTGGGGAGCTGTTTTTT. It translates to CATSPADGNIGELFF.

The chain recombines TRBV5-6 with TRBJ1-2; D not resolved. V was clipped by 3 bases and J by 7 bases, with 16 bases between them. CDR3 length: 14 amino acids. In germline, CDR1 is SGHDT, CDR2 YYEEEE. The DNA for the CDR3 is TGTGCCAGCAGCTACGAGACGGCGGCCACTGGCTACACCTTC. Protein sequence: CASSYETAATGYTF.

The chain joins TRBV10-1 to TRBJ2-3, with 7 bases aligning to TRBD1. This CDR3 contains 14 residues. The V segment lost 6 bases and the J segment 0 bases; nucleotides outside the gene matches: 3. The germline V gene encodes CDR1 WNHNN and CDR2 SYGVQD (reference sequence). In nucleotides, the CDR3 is TGCGCCAGCAGGGGGGACAGAAGCACAGATACGCAGTATTTT. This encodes CASRGDRSTDTQYF.

CDR3 in amino acids: CASSLGQGSSPLHF. As DNA, the CDR3 is TGCGCCAGCAGCTTGGGACAGGGGAGTTCACCCCTCCACTTT. The chain couples TRBV5-1 to TRBJ1-6; 8 nucleotides line up with TRBD1. Germline-derived CDR1 and CDR2 are SGHRS and YFSETQ. This CDR3 is built from 14 residues. The V gene end was trimmed by 0 bases and the J gene end by 9 bases; junction bases not matched to a gene: 2.

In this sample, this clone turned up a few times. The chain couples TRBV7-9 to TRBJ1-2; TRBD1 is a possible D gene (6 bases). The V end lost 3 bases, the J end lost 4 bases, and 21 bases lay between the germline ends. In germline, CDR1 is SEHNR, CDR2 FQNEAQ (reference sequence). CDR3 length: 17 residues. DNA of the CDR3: TGTGCCAGCAGCTTCATTGTAGGTTTTGGACAGATCTATGGCTACACCTTC. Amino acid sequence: CASSFIVGFGQIYGYTF.

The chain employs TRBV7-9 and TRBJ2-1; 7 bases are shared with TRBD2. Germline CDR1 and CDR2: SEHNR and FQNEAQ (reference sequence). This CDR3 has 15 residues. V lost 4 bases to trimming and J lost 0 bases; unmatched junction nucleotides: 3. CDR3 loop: CASSSRTSSYNEQFF. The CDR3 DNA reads TGTGCCAGCAGCTCCAGGACTAGCTCCTACAATGAGCAGTTCTTC. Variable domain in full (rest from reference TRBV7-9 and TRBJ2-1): DTGVSQNPRHKITKRGQNVTFRCDPISEHNRLYWYRQTLGQGPEFLTYFQNEAQLEKSRLLSDRFSAERPKGSFSTLEIQRTEQGDSAMYLCASSSRTSSYNEQFFGPGTRLTVL.

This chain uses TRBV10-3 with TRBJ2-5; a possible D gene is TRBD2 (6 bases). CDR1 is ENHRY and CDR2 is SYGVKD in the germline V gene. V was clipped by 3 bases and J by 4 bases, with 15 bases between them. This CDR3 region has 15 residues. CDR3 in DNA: TGTGCCATCAGTGACTCGGGGGACTGGCGAGAGACCCAGTACTTC. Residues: CAISDSGDWRETQYF.

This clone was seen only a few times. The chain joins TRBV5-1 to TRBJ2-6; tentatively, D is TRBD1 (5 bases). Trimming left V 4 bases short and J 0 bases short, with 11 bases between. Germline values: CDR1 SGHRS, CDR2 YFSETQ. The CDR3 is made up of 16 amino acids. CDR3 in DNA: TGCGCCAGCAGCCTTATAGGGGCCTCTGGGGCCAACGTCCTGACTTTC. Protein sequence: CASSLIGASGANVLTF. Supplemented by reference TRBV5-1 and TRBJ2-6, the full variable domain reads KAGVTQTPRYLIKTRGQQVTLSCSPISGHRSVSWYQQTPGQGLQFLFEYFSETQRNKGNFPGRFSGRQFSNSRSEMNVSTLELGDSALYLCASSLIGASGANVLTFGAGSRLTVL.